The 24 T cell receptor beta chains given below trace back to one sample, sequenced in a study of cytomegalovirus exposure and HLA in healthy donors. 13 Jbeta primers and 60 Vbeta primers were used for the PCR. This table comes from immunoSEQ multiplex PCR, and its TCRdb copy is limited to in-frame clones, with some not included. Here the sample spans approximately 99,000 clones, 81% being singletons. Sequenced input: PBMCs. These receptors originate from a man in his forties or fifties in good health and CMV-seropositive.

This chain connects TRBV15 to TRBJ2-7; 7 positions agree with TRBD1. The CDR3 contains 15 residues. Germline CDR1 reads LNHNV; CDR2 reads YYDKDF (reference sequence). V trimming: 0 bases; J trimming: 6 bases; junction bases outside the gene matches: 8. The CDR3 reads CATSRERDSVFEQYF. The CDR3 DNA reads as TGTGCCACCAGCAGAGAAAGGGACAGTGTGTTCGAGCAGTACTTC.

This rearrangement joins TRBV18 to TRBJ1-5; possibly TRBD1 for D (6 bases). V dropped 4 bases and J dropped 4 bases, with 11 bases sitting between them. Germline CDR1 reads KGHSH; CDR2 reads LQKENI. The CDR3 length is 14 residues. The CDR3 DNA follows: TGTGCCAGCTCACGAGGTCAGGGGAATCAGCCCCAGCATTTT. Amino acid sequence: CASSRGQGNQPQHF.

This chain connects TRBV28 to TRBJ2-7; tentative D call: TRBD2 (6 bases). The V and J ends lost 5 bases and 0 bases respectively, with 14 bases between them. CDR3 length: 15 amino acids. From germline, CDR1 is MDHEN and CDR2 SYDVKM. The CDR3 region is CASSQEGSGSYEQYF. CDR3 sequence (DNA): TGTGCCAGCAGTCAAGAGGGTAGCGGCTCCTACGAGCAGTACTTC.

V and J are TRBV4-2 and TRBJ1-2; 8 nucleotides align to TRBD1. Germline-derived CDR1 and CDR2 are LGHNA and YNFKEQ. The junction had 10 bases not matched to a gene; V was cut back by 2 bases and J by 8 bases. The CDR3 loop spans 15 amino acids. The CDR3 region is CASSQYNRQGIGYTF. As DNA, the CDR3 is TGTGCCAGCAGCCAATACAACAGACAGGGGATCGGCTACACCTTC.

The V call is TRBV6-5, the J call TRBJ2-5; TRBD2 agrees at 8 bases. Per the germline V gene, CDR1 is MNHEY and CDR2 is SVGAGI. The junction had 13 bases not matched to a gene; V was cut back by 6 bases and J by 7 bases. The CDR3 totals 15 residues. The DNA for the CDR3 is TGTGCCAGCAGCCCGGGGGGGGCGACGGTTGTGACCCAGTACTTC. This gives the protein CASSPGGATVVTQYF.

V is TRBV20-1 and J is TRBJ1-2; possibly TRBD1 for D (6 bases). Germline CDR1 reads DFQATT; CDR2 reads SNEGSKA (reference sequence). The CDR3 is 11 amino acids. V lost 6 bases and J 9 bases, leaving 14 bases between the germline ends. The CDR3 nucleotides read TGCAGTGCGACCACAGGGACACGCTACACCTTC. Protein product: CSATTGTRYTF.

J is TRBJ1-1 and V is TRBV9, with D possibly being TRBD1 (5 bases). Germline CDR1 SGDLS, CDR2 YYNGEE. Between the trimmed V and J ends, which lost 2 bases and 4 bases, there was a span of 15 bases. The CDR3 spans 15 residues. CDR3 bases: TGTGCCAGCAGCGTCGGACATACTGGTGGCACTGAAGCTTTCTTT. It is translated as CASSVGHTGGTEAFF.

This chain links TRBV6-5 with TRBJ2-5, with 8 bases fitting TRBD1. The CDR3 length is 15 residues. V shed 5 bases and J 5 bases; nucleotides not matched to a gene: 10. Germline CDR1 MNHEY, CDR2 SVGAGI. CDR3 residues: CASSPRDRPWETQYF. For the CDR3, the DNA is TGTGCCAGCAGTCCCCGGGACAGGCCCTGGGAGACCCAGTACTTC.

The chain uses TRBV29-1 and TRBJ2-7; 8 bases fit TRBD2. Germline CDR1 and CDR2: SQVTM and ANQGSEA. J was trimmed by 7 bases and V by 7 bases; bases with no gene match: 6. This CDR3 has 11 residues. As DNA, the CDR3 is TGCAGCGGGCGGCTAGCGGGTGAGCAGTACTTC. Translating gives CSGRLAGEQYF.

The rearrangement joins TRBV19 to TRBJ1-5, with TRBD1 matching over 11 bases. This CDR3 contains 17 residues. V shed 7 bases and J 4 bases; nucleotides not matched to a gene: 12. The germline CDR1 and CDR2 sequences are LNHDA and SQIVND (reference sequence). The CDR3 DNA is TGTGCCAGTACTACTAATACCGGGACAGGGGGGAATCAGCCCCAGCATTTT. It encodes CASTTNTGTGGNQPQHF. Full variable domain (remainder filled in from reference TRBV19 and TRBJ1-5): DGGITQSPKYLFRKEGQNVTLSCEQNLNHDAMYWYRQDPGQGLRLIYYSQIVNDFQKGDIAEGYSVSREKKESFPLTVTSAQKNPTAFYLCASTTNTGTGGNQPQHFGDGTRLSIL.

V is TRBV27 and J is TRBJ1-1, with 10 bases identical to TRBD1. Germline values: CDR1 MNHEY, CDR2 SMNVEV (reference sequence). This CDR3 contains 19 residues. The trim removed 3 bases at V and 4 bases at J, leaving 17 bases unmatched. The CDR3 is CASSFSHRDRGRPGTEAFF. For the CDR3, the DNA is TGTGCCAGCAGTTTTAGCCACCGGGACAGGGGAAGACCGGGCACTGAAGCTTTCTTT.

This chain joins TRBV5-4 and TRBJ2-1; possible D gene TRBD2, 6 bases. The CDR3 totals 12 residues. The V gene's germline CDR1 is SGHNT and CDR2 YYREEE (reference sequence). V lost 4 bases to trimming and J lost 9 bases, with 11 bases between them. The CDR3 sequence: CASSPGTSEQFF. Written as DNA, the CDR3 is TGTGCCAGCAGCCCGGGGACTTCTGAGCAGTTCTTC. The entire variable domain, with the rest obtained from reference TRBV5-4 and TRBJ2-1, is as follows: ETGVTQSPTHLIKTRGQQVTLRCSSQSGHNTVSWYQQALGQGPQFIFQYYREEENGRGNFPPRFSGLQFPNYSSELNVNALELDDSALYLCASSPGTSEQFFGPGTRLTVL.

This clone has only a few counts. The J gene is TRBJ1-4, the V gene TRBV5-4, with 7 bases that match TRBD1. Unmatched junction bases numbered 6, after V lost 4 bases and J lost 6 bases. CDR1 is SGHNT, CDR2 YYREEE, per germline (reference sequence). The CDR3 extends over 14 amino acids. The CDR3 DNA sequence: TGTGCCAGCAGCGGGGGACAGAGAGATGAAAAACTGTTTTTT. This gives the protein CASSGGQRDEKLFF.

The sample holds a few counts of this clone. CDR3 sequence: CASSSGTSGLFF. The DNA for the CDR3 is TGTGCCAGCAGTTCAGGGACTAGCGGTTTGTTCTTC. The chain is built from TRBV28 and TRBJ2-1; 11 nucleotides line up with TRBD2. CDR1 MDHEN and CDR2 SYDVKM come from the germline V gene. CDR3 length equals 12 residues. Trimming removed 4 bases from V and 15 bases from J; junction bases left unmatched: 5.

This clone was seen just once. CDR3 nucleotide sequence: TGTGCCAGCAGCTCCCGGGACAGGGGCACTGAAGCTTTCTTT. Translating it yields CASSSRDRGTEAFF. The rearrangement links TRBV11-2 to TRBJ1-1, with 10 bases matching TRBD1. The CDR3 is 14 residues long. With 4 bases clipped from V and 4 bases from J, the junction kept 3 bases outside the gene matches. Germline V gene data show CDR1 as SGHAT and CDR2 as FQNNGV. Using reference TRBV11-2 and TRBJ1-1 for the parts outside the CDR3, the full variable domain is EAGVAQSPRYKIIEKRQSVAFWCNPISGHATLYWYQQILGQGPKLLIQFQNNGVVDDSQLPKDRFSAERLKGVDSTLKIQPAKLEDSAVYLCASSSRDRGTEAFFGQGTRLTVV.

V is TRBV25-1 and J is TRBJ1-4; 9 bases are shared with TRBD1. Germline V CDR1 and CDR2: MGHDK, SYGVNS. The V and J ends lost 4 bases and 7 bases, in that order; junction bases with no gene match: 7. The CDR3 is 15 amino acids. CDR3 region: CASSVPGTGSEKLFF. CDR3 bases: TGTGCCAGCAGTGTCCCCGGGACAGGGAGTGAAAAACTGTTTTTT.

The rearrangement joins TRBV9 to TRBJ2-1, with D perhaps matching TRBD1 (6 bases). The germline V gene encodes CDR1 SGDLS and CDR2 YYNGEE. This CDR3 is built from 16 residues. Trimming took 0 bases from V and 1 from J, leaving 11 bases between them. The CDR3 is CASSVAMDSSYNEQFF. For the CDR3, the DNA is TGTGCCAGCAGCGTAGCAATGGACAGTTCCTACAATGAGCAGTTCTTC.

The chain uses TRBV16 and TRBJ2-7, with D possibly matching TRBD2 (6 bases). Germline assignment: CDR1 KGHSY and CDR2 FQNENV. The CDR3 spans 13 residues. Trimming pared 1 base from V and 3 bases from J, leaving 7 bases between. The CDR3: CASSQFGSYEQYF. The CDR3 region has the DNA TGTGCCAGCAGCCAATTCGGGAGCTACGAGCAGTACTTC.

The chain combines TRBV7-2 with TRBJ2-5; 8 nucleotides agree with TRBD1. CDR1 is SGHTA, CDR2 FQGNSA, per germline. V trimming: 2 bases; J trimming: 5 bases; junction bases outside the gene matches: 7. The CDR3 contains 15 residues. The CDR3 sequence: CASSLQAGGDETQYF. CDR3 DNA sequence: TGTGCCAGCAGCTTACAGGCAGGGGGCGATGAGACCCAGTACTTC.

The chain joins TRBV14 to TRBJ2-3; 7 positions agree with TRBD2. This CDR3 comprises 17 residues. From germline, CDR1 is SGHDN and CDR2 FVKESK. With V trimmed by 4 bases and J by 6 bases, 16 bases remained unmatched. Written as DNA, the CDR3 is TGTGCCAGCAGCCCAGAGGGACTACCAGTCTCCTGGGATACGCAGTATTTT. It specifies CASSPEGLPVSWDTQYF.

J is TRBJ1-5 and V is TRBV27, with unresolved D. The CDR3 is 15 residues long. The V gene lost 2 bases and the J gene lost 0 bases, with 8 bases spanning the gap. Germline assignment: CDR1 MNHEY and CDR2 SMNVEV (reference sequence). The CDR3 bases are TGTGCCAGCAGTTTAGTTGCGTATAGCAATCAGCCCCAGCATTTT. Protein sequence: CASSLVAYSNQPQHF.

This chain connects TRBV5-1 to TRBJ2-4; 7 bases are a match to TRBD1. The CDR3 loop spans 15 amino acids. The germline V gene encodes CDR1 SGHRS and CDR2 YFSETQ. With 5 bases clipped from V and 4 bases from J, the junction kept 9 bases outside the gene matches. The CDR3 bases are TGCGCCAGCAGTTACTCAGGGGGTGGGAAAAACATTCAGTACTTC. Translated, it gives CASSYSGGGKNIQYF.

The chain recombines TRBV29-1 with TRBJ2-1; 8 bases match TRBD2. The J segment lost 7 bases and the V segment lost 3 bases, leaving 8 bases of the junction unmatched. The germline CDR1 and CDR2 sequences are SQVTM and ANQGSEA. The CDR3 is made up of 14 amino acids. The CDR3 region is CSVDPREGRNEQFF. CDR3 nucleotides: TGCAGCGTTGATCCTCGGGAGGGAAGGAATGAGCAGTTCTTC.

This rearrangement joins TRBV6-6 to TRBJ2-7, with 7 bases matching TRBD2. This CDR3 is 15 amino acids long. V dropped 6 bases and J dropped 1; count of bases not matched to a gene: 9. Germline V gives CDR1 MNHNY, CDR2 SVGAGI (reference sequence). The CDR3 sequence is CASSPRDYSSYEQYF. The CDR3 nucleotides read TGTGCCAGCAGCCCCCGGGACTACTCGTCCTACGAGCAGTACTTC.